A single sample gave rise to the 6 T cell receptor beta chains below, sequenced in a study of T cell repertoires in cytomegalovirus infection. TCRdb itself ran the reads through MiXCR, one entry per CDR3 protein. The data show roughly 640,000 distinct CDR3 sequences, with roughly 26% seen just once and around 8% held by the top ten. The source material was CD8+ T cells from PBMCs. Every receptor here comes from a human donor in good health (CMV status not recorded). Some clones in this sample may be carry-over from other donors' samples.

This clonotype showed up many times. The chain uses TRBV7-9 and TRBJ1-2; D unclear. This CDR3 contains 13 residues. Germline CDR1 reads SEHNR; CDR2 reads FQNEAQ (reference sequence). V dropped 3 bases and J dropped 3 bases, with 8 bases sitting between them. This CDR3 is CASSFSGDYGYTF. In DNA, the CDR3 is TGTGCCAGCAGCTTCTCTGGGGACTATGGCTACACCTTC.

Concerning this clonotype: Since a much larger clone is just one base distant, this may be a read error. The V gene is TRBV28, the J gene TRBJ2-7, with TRBD2 identical over 8 bases. CDR1 and CDR2 from the germline V gene are MDHEN and SYDVKM. The J segment lost 5 bases and the V segment lost 4 bases, leaving 7 bases of the junction unmatched. This CDR3 is 14 amino acids long. The chain's CDR3 is CASSSPGGLNEQYF. Written as DNA, the CDR3 is TGTGCCAGCAGTTCCCCGGGGGGGCTGAACGAGCAGTACTTC.

This clonotype has more than one count but fewer than ten. The chain combines TRBV20-1 with TRBJ1-2; no clear D gene. CDR3 size: 14 residues. The V gene's germline CDR1 is DFQATT and CDR2 SNEGSKA (reference sequence). Trimming stripped 0 bases from V and 4 bases from J, with 12 bases between. The CDR3: CSARDVSSSYGYTF. DNA of the CDR3: TGCAGTGCTAGAGACGTAAGCTCTAGCTATGGCTACACCTTC.

The table lists this clonotype with many counts. The chain combines TRBV7-6 with TRBJ1-1, with D uncertain. The germline V gene encodes CDR1 SGHVS and CDR2 FNYEAQ. Deletions cut 5 bases from V and 5 bases from J, with 9 bases between. The CDR3 length is 12 residues. CDR3 residues: CASSETGTEAFF. For the CDR3, the DNA is TGTGCCAGCAGCGAGACCGGGACTGAAGCTTTCTTT.

This clonotype was seen only a few times. The chain carries TRBV5-1 and TRBJ2-1; the D gene is possibly TRBD1 (5 bases). Germline V gives CDR1 SGHRS, CDR2 YFSETQ. V dropped 4 bases and J dropped 6 bases, with 11 bases sitting between them. The CDR3 spans 13 residues. Here the CDR3 reads CASSLDTSNEQFF. The CDR3 DNA sequence: TGCGCCAGCAGCCTGGACACCTCCAATGAGCAGTTCTTC.

This clonotype was recorded at least ten times. The V call is TRBV6-2 or TRBV6-3, the J call TRBJ2-1; D unresolved. Germline V gives CDR1 MNHEY, CDR2 SVGEGT. Trimming pared 2 bases from V and 13 bases from J, leaving 6 bases between. This CDR3 has 10 amino acids. The CDR3 reads CASSYPQQFF. DNA of the CDR3: TGTGCCAGCAGTTACCCCCAACAGTTCTTC.